The 20 T cell receptor beta chains given below trace back to one sample, sequenced in a study of vaccination and CD4 T cells after COVID-19 (dated by TCRdb to between 2021 and 2023). What this sample's time point label stands for: late sampling 161 to 241 days after vaccination in a few convalescent patients. What the treatment or condition label conveys for this sample: roughly 11-day PBMC culture with coronavirus spike peptide pools or control peptides (ViraFEST assay). Library generation was performed with PCR. The sample was run on an Illumina iSeq 100. DNA from cultured CD4+ T cells was subjected to TCR sequencing with the Oncomine TCR Beta short-read assay at the Johns Hopkins FTIC core. Starting from the raw public reads, TCRdb applied fastp trimming at Q25, assembled clones with MiXCR and retained in-frame beta chains. Rows are combined by CDR3 protein, so each entry shows the most common genes and DNA. The sample table shows 23,000 or so distinct CDR3 sequences, and less than 40% are seen once. Roughly 3% of the sample is held by the ten biggest clonotypes.

These receptors' targets are unknown. The sequenced sample was CD4+ T cells from blood, cultured in vitro, obtained about 7 months after SARS-CoV-2 vaccination. The receptors shown here come from a human donor who had recovered from COVID-19.

The DNA of the CDR3 is TGCGCCAGCAGCCAAGCAGGGAACCAGCCCCAGCATTTT. Its protein product is CASSQAGNQPQHF. J is TRBJ1-5 and V is TRBV4-3; D is perhaps TRBD1 (5 bases). The CDR3 has 13 amino acids. Germline CDR1 LGHNA, CDR2 YSLEER. The V end lost 1 base, the J end lost 7 bases, and 8 bases lay between the germline ends.

The chain recombines TRBV28 with TRBJ1-2; 7 nucleotides agree with TRBD1. V trimming: 6 bases; J trimming: 4 bases; junction bases outside the gene matches: 8. The CDR3 covers 14 residues. From germline, CDR1 is MDHEN and CDR2 SYDVKM. The CDR3, as DNA: TGTGCCAGCAGACTTCAGGGGGAGGGCTATGGCTACACCTTC. Its protein is CASRLQGEGYGYTF.

This clonotype was detected only a few times. The V and J genes are TRBV19 and TRBJ1-5; D possibly corresponds to TRBD1 (6 bases). The CDR3 is made up of 13 amino acids. The V and J ends lost 5 bases and 3 bases respectively, with 8 bases between them. Germline V gene data show CDR1 as LNHDA and CDR2 as SQIVND (reference sequence). The DNA of the CDR3 is TGTGCCAGTAGTCGACAGGTCAATCAGCCCCAGCATTTT. Its protein product is CASSRQVNQPQHF.

This clonotype has only a few counts. The chain is built from TRBV7-2 and TRBJ2-1; tentatively, D is TRBD1 or TRBD2 (5 bases each). V was clipped by 3 bases and J by 10 bases, with 16 bases between them. This CDR3 is 14 amino acids long. Germline loops: CDR1 SGHTA, CDR2 FQGNSA. CDR3 bases: TGTGCCAGCAGCTTCGACCCACCGGGACGGGAGCAGTTCTTC. It codes for CASSFDPPGREQFF.

This clonotype was observed a few times. V gene TRBV28 combines with J gene TRBJ2-1; the D gene is possibly TRBD2 (5 bases). The V gene's germline CDR1 is MDHEN and CDR2 SYDVKM. V was shortened by 3 bases and J by 5 bases, with 11 bases between the two germline ends. There are 14 residues in the CDR3. The DNA for the CDR3 is TGTGCCAGCAGTTTCTTCGGGATGGACAATGAGCAGTTCTTC. Amino acid sequence: CASSFFGMDNEQFF.

There are a few counts of this clonotype. The chain's CDR3 is CASSDPGTGGYEQYF. The DNA of the CDR3 is TGTGCCAGCAGCGACCCCGGGACAGGGGGCTACGAGCAGTACTTC. The genes are TRBV11-2 and TRBJ2-7; TRBD1 aligns across 11 bases. The CDR3 is 15 amino acids. Germline trimming cut 5 bases from V and 3 bases from J; bases unmatched to any gene: 6. Germline V CDR1 and CDR2: SGHAT, FQNNGV. Full variable domain (remainder filled in from reference TRBV11-2 and TRBJ2-7): EAGVAQSPRYKIIEKRQSVAFWCNPISGHATLYWYQQILGQGPKLLIQFQNNGVVDDSQLPKDRFSAERLKGVDSTLKIQPAKLEDSAVYLCASSDPGTGGYEQYFGPGTRLTVT.

V and J are TRBV2 and TRBJ2-1; TRBD2 matches 10 bases. There are 15 residues in the CDR3. Germline V gene data show CDR1 as SNHLY and CDR2 as FYNNEI. J lost 5 bases, V lost 7 bases, and 8 bases had no gene match. The CDR3 DNA reads as TGTGCCAGCATGAACCCTGGACTAGCGGACAATGAGCAGTTCTTC. Translated: CASMNPGLADNEQFF.

This clonotype was seen a few times. CDR3: CASSLGWGAFF. As DNA, the CDR3 is TGTGCCAGCAGCTTAGGCTGGGGAGCTTTCTTT. The chain combines TRBV7-2 with TRBJ1-1; D gene unclear. Germline CDR1 is SGHTA and CDR2 is FQGNSA. Trimming shortened V by 1 base and J by 10 bases, and 7 bases separated the two germline ends. CDR3 length: 11 amino acids.

The gene calls are TRBV28 and TRBJ2-7; D gene ambiguous. The V and J ends lost 4 bases and 5 bases respectively, with 9 bases between them. The CDR3 sequence is 12 residues long. In germline, CDR1 is MDHEN, CDR2 SYDVKM. The CDR3 DNA follows: TGTGCCAGCAGTTCCAGTCCTAACGAGCAGTACTTC. It is translated as CASSSSPNEQYF. The full variable domain, in which reference TRBV28 and TRBJ2-7 provide the parts outside the CDR3, is DVKVTQSSRYLVKRTGEKVFLECVQDMDHENMFWYRQDPGLGLRLIYFSYDVKMKEKGDIPEGYSVSREKKERFSLILESASTNQTSMYLCASSSSPNEQYFGPGTRLTVT.

This chain connects TRBV20-1 to TRBJ2-4; 8 bases match TRBD1. Per germline, CDR1 DFQATT and CDR2 SNEGSKA (reference sequence). V was pared by 5 bases and J by 2 bases, with 2 bases of the junction left unmatched. The CDR3 runs 13 residues. Written as DNA, the CDR3 is TGCAGTGCTGGGGACAGGTCCAAAAACATTCAGTACTTC. Protein: CSAGDRSKNIQYF.

This clonotype appeared a single time. The chain has TRBV28 and TRBJ1-2; 7 bases match TRBD1. Germline V lookup: CDR1 MDHEN, CDR2 SYDVKM. This CDR3 has 13 residues. The trim removed 5 bases at V and 5 bases at J, leaving 5 bases unmatched. The CDR3 nucleotides are TGTGCCAGCAGTGTAGGGGGCCGGTATGGCTACACCTTC. It encodes CASSVGGRYGYTF.

The rearrangement uses TRBV28 and TRBJ2-4; a weak D match, TRBD2 (6 bases). Trimming stripped 6 bases from V and 15 bases from J, with 15 bases between. This CDR3 is built from 11 residues. Germline lookup yields CDR1 MDHEN and CDR2 SYDVKM. The CDR3 DNA is TGTGCCAGCAGAGGCTCTGGGGGAGGGTACTTC. It is translated as CASRGSGGGYF.

The rearrangement joins TRBV10-3 to TRBJ2-7; TRBD1 agrees at 12 bases. Germline V CDR1 and CDR2: ENHRY, SYGVKD. The CDR3 spans 14 residues. With 4 bases clipped from V and 7 bases from J, the junction kept 5 bases outside the gene matches. CDR3 in amino acids: CAISGGQGAREQYF. The DNA of the CDR3 is TGTGCCATCAGTGGGGGACAGGGGGCGAGGGAGCAGTACTTC.

V gene TRBV6-4 combines with J gene TRBJ1-2, with unresolved D. Germline CDR1 and CDR2: MRHNA and SNTAGT. The CDR3 is 14 residues long. Deletions cut 4 bases from V and 4 bases from J, with 13 bases between. The CDR3, as DNA: TGTGCCAGCAGTGCCAACTTCGGTCCCTATGGCTACACCTTC. Amino acid sequence: CASSANFGPYGYTF.

This clonotype was seen a handful of times. The rearrangement joins TRBV6-1 to TRBJ2-3; 10 positions agree with TRBD2. The CDR3 loop spans 15 amino acids. Losses at the gene ends were 5 bases for V and 2 bases for J; bases not matched to a gene: 4. From germline, CDR1 is MNHNS and CDR2 SASEGT. This CDR3 is CASSTGLAITDTQYF. The CDR3, as DNA: TGTGCCAGCAGTACGGGACTAGCGATCACAGATACGCAGTATTTT.

The chain combines TRBV11-1 with TRBJ2-7, with D uncertain. This CDR3 comprises 16 residues. The V end lost 5 bases, the J end lost 3 bases, and 20 bases lay between the germline ends. CDR1 is SGHAT, CDR2 FQDESV, per germline (reference sequence). The CDR3 nucleotides are TGTGCCAGCAGCCGCTTCAGCGCGGCGAACTACTACGAGCAGTACTTC. Amino acids: CASSRFSAANYYEQYF.

Only a few counts were recorded for this clonotype. V is TRBV20-1 and J is TRBJ2-5; TRBD1 matches at 9 bases. The CDR3 contains 14 residues. CDR1 DFQATT and CDR2 SNEGSKA come from the germline V gene (reference sequence). J gave up 5 bases and V 4 bases, and 8 bases lay outside the gene matches. The CDR3 DNA follows: TGCAGTGCTATCGGGACAGGGCTAGTGGAGACCCAGTACTTC. Its protein product is CSAIGTGLVETQYF.

CDR3 nucleotide sequence: TGTGCCAGCAGTTACGGCTTGCAAGAGACCCAGTACTTC. This sequence encodes CASSYGLQETQYF. The chain carries TRBV6-5 and TRBJ2-5; D is uncertain. CDR1 is MNHEY and CDR2 is SVGAGI in the germline V gene. The CDR3 sequence is 13 residues long. V was trimmed by 2 bases and J by 2 bases, leaving 6 bases between them.

This clonotype appeared a few times. The V call is TRBV7-6, the J call TRBJ1-2; D is uncertain. The V gene lost 1 base and the J gene lost 2 bases, with 2 bases spanning the gap. This CDR3 contains 12 residues. Germline V gene lookup returns CDR1 SGHVS and CDR2 FNYEAQ. The CDR3 region is CASSLDNYGYTF. The CDR3 coding sequence is TGTGCCAGCAGCTTAGACAACTATGGCTACACCTTC.

The CDR3 bases are TGTGCCAGCAGCTCAGGACAGCCCTTTAATTCACCCCTCCACTTT. It specifies CASSSGQPFNSPLHF. The chain employs TRBV7-6 and TRBJ1-6, with D possibly matching TRBD1 (6 bases). This CDR3 spans 15 amino acids. CDR1 and CDR2 (germline): SGHVS, FNYEAQ. V was pared by 4 bases and J by 6 bases, with 13 bases between.